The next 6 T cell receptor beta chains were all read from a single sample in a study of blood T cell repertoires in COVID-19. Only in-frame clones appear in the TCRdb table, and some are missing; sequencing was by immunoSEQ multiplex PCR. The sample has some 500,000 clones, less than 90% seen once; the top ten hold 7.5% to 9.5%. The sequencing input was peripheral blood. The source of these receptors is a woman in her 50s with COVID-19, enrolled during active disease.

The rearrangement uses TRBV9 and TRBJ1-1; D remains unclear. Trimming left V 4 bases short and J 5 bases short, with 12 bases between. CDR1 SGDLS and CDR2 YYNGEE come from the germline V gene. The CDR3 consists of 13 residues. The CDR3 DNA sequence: TGTGCCAGCAGCCCGTTGGCTAGGACTGAAGCTTTCTTT. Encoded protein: CASSPLARTEAFF. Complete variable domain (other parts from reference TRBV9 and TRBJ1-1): DSGVTQTPKHLITATGQRVTLRCSPRSGDLSVYWYQQSLDQGLQFLIQYYNGEERAKGNILERFSAQQFPDLHSELNLSSLELGDSALYFCASSPLARTEAFFGQGTRLTVV.

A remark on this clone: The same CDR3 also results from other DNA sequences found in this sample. The CDR3 sequence is CASSGLAGGTDTQYF. CDR3 nucleotides: TGTGCCAGCAGCGGACTAGCGGGGGGCACAGATACGCAGTATTTT. The chain combines TRBV9 with TRBJ2-3; 12 bases map to TRBD2. CDR3 length: 15 amino acids. Germline loops: CDR1 SGDLS, CDR2 YYNGEE. The J segment lost 1 base and the V segment lost 3 bases, leaving 0 bases of the junction unmatched.

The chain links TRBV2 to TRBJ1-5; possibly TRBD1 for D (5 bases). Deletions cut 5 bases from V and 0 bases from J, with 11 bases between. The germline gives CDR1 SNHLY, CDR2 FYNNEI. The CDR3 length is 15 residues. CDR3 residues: CASSPTVNSNQPQHF. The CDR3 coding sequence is TGTGCCAGCAGTCCGACAGTTAATAGCAATCAGCCCCAGCATTTT.

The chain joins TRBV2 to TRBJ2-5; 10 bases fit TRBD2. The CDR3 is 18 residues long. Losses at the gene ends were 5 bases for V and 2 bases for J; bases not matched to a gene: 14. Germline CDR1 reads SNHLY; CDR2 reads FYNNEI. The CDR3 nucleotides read TGTGCCAGCAGTCTGGGGTTTACTAGCGGGGCTATACAAGAGACCCAGTACTTC. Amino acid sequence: CASSLGFTSGAIQETQYF.

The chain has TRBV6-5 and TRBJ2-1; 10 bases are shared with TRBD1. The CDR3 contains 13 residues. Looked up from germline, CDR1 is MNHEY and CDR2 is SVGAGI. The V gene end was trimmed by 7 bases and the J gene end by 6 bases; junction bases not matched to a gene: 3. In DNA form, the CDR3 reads TGTGCCAGCAATAGGGACAGGGGCAATGAGCAGTTCTTC. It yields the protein CASNRDRGNEQFF.

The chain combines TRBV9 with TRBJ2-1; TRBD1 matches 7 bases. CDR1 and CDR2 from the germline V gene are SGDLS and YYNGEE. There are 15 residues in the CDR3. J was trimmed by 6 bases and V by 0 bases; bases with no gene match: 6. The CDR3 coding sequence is TGTGCCAGCAGCGTAGAAGGGGGCGGAGGCAATGAGCAGTTCTTC. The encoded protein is CASSVEGGGGNEQFF.